In its sample, the clone carrying this T cell receptor (beta chain) was seen many times. The data were taken from a study of T cells in Graves' hyperthyroidism and ophthalmopathy. This CDR3 spans 17 amino acids. Deletions cut 0 bases from V and 1 base from J, with 14 bases between. Germline values: CDR1 LGHNA, CDR2 YSLEER. RNA transcripts were the template for amplifying TCR beta CDR3 regions. HTBI primers were employed in a first-round RT-PCR of the TCR CDR3. TCRdb itself ran the multiplex PCR reads through MiXCR, one entry per CDR3 protein. The sample contains 30,000 to 35,000 distinct CDR3 sequences, around 52% of which appear only once.

The source material was blood. This chain connects TRBV4-3 to TRBJ2-3; perhaps D is TRBD1 or TRBD2 (5 bases each). This TCR was recovered from a woman aged 40 to 49 with Graves' ophthalmopathy. CDR3 amino acids: CASSQDIQGEGTDTQYF. The CDR3 DNA is TGCGCCAGCAGCCAAGATATCCAGGGAGAGGGCACAGATACGCAGTATTTT.